The source of this TCR beta chain is a study of shared clonotypes between healthy human individuals. Whole-study findings and limits: Tissue TCR repertoires likely differ from these blood-only repertoires. Naive CD4 clonotype sharing across several donors was approximately 5%. Relative to clonotypes present in all four donors, those not shared had lower generation probabilities.

The CDR3 contains 15 residues. V lost 4 bases and J 8 bases, leaving 17 bases between the germline ends. CDR1 and CDR2 (germline): MNHNS, SASEGT. In the case of this clone: Its antigen is currently unknown.

This table comes from immunoSEQ multiplex PCR, and its TCRdb copy is limited to in-frame clones, with some not included. The sample has about 2.4 million clones; 93% are singletons. CD45RA+ naive and CD45RA-negative memory subsets were separated from CD4+ cells. Sequencing was performed on naive CD4+ T cells from PBMCs. The subset: CD45RA+ positively selected. The J gene is TRBJ2-2, the V gene TRBV6-1, with a tentative D call TRBD2 (6 bases). The origin of this receptor is a man in his late teens or twenties in good health. Some clones in this sample may be carry-over from other donors' samples. This CDR3 is CASSAIYGGKGELFF. CDR3 DNA: TGTGCCAGCAGTGCTATCTATGGGGGGAAAGGGGAGCTGTTTTTT.